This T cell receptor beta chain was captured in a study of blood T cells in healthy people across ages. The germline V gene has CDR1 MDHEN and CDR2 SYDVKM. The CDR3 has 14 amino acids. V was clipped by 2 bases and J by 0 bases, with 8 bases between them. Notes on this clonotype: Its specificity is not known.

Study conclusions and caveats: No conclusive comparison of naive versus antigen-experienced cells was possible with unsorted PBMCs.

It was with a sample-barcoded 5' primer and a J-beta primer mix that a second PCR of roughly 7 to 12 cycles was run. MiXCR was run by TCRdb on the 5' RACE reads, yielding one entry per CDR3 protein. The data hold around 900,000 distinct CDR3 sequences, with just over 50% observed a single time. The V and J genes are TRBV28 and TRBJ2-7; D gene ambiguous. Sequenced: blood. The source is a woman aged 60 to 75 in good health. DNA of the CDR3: TGTGCCAGCAGTTTAACCTCTCCCTCCTACGAGCAGTACTTC. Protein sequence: CASSLTSPSYEQYF.